This TCR beta chain appears in the sequencing data of a study of blood T cell repertoires in COVID-19. Some clones are missing from TCRdb's copy, which holds only in-frame ones; the method was immunoSEQ multiplex PCR. The table lists approximately 140,000 clones, roughly 84% of them singletons. Germline-derived CDR1 and CDR2 are LGHNA and YSLEER. CDR3 length equals 14 residues. V lost 4 bases, J lost 3 bases, and 2 bases stayed unmatched. This clone was detected only once. The material sequenced was peripheral blood. This sequence was found in an older woman with acute or convalescent COVID-19. V usage is TRBV4-3 and J usage is TRBJ2-7; 11 bases agree with TRBD2. The CDR3 bases are TGCGCCAGCAGCCCCGGACTAGCGGGCTACGAGCAGTACTTC. Translation gives CASSPGLAGYEQYF.